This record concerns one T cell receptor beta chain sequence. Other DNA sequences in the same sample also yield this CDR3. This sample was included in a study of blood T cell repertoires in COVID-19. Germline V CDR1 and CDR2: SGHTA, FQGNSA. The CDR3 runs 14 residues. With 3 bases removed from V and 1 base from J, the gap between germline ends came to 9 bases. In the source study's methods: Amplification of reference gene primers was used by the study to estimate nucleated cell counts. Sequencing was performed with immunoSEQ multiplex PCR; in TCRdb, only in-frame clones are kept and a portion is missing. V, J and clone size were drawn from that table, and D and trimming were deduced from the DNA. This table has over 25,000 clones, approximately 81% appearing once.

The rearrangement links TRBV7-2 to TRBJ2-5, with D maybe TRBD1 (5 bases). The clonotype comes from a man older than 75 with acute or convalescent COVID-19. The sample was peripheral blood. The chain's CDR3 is CASSFGAAQETQYF. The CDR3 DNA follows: TGTGCCAGCAGCTTTGGGGCGGCCCAAGAGACCCAGTACTTC.